The clone carrying this TCR beta chain was seen a few times. Its antigen is still unknown. Using its own MiXCR run on the 5' RACE reads, TCRdb lists one record per CDR3 protein. The sample lists tens of thousands of distinct CDR3 sequences; approximately 13% were seen once. The CDR3 is made up of 13 amino acids. Per the germline V gene, CDR1 is SGHTA and CDR2 is FQGNSA. V lost 5 bases and J lost 4, with 11 bases in between. These data are taken from a study of T-cell memory formation after mild COVID-19. Study results and caveats: For second-wave clones that peaked at day 37, SARS-CoV-2 specificity went unverified.

Sequencing used PBMCs or a T cell subset sorted from them (not recorded which). The TCR sequence derives from an adult woman who had mild COVID-19 (a few samples of this study predate the infection). Cell type and time point are not known. The rearrangement joins TRBV7-2 to TRBJ1-2; perhaps TRBD1 as D (6 bases). The CDR3, as DNA: TGTGCCAGCAGCATACAGGGAGTCTATGGCTACACCTTC. It is translated as CASSIQGVYGYTF.